This is a list of T cell receptor beta chains from one sample in a study of blood T cell repertoires in COVID-19. Sequencing used immunoSEQ multiplex PCR; TCRdb keeps in-frame clones, though not all of them. The sample consists of around 290,000 clones, around 88% of them appearing once. The sequenced sample consisted of peripheral blood. Receptor source: a middle-aged man with acute or convalescent COVID-19. The CDR3 runs from the conserved cysteine through the conserved F or W. The D gene is left open where the match is weak. Size values are once, few and many counts, or a class for expanded clones, and some rows have none.

>TRBJ1-3|NA|NA|15|TRBV19
TGTGCCAGTAGTTTCTCGGGGGTCTCTGGAAACACCATATATTTT
CASSFSGVSGNTIYF
>TRBJ2-1|NA|NA|16|TRBV4-1
TGCGCCAGCAGCGCCCTCAAGCGCGGGGGCATCAATGAGCAGTTCTTC
CASSALKRGGINEQFF
>TRBJ2-1|NA|NA|12|TRBV5-1
TGCGCCAGCAGCTTGTTGTTCCGTGAGCAGTTCTTC
CASSLLFREQFF
>TRBJ2-7|NA|NA|10|TRBV6-5
TGTGCCAGCAGTCTCTACGAGCAGTACTTC
CASSLYEQYF
>TRBJ1-3|TRBD1|NA|14|TRBV19
TGTGCCAGTAGTGGGGACAGGGCTGGAAACACCATATATTTT
CASSGDRAGNTIYF
>TRBJ2-7|TRBD1|few|13|TRBV5-4
TGTGCCACGCACCGGGACAGCTCCTACGAGCAGTACTTC
CATHRDSSYEQYF
>TRBJ1-4|TRBD1|NA|15|TRBV6-6
TGTGCCAGCAGTTACTCGATGTACAGGGGGGATCGGCTGTTTTTT
CASSYSMYRGDRLFF
>TRBJ2-7|NA|NA|13|TRBV14
TGTGCCAGCAGCTTTACGACGGGATACGGGCAGTACTTC
CASSFTTGYGQYF
>TRBJ1-6|TRBD1|few|13|TRBV18
TGTGCCAGCTCATCGGGACAGAGTTCACCCCTCCACTTT
CASSSGQSSPLHF
>TRBJ1-6|NA|NA|15|TRBV11-2
TGTGCCAGCAGCCTACCTGGGAGGAGGAATTCACCCCTCCACTTT
CASSLPGRRNSPLHF
>TRBJ2-5|NA|NA|13|TRBV2
TGTGCCAGCGGGACAATCCCGAGGGAGACCCAGTACTTC
CASGTIPRETQYF
>TRBJ2-3|TRBD1|NA|17|TRBV19
TGTGCCAGTAGTACTCACAGGGGGGAGTGGAGCACAGATACGCAGTATTTT
CASSTHRGEWSTDTQYF
>TRBJ1-2|TRBD1|NA|16|TRBV5-1
TGCGCCAGCAGCTTGGTAGGGACAGGGGTAGCGAAGGGCTACACCTTC
CASSLVGTGVAKGYTF
>TRBJ1-5|NA|NA|15|TRBV2
TGTGCCAGCGCTCGGTCGGGGGGAAGCAATCAGCCCCAGCATTTT
CASARSGGSNQPQHF
>TRBJ2-7|NA|few|16|TRBV7-6
TGTGCCAGCAGCTTAGCTTCAGGGGTAGCGCCCTACGAGCAGTACTTC
CASSLASGVAPYEQYF
>TRBJ2-7|TRBD1|few|11|TRBV29-1
TGCAGCGTAGGGCAGGGGGACGAGCAGTACTTC
CSVGQGDEQYF
>TRBJ2-3|NA|NA|13|TRBV29-1
TGCAGCGTTAAAGGGGTAGCCACAGATACGCAGTATTTT
CSVKGVATDTQYF
>TRBJ2-7|TRBD1|NA|14|TRBV19
TGTGCCAGTAGTGTCAGACAGGGGAGTTACGAGCAGTACTTC
CASSVRQGSYEQYF
>TRBJ2-3|NA|NA|14|TRBV4-1
TGCGCCAGCAGCCCCCCGACAGTCACAGATACGCAGTATTTT
CASSPPTVTDTQYF
>TRBJ2-3|TRBD1|NA|15|TRBV7-9
TGTGCCAGCAACCTCCAGACAGGGAGCACAGATACGCAGTATTTT
CASNLQTGSTDTQYF
>TRBJ2-2|NA|NA|14|TRBV24-1
TGTGCCACCAGCGACAGGACGAACACCGGGGAGCTGTTTTTT
CATSDRTNTGELFF
>TRBJ1-2|NA|few|15|TRBV7-2
TGTGCCAGCAGCCCGTTCTTGGACAGCCCCTATGGCTACACCTTC
CASSPFLDSPYGYTF
>TRBJ1-1|TRBD1|NA|14|TRBV19
TGTGCCAGTAGTATGACAGGGGGTCGTACTGAAGCTTTCTTT
CASSMTGGRTEAFF
>TRBJ1-2|NA|NA|13|TRBV2
TGTGCCAGCAGTATAGGTTACGCGGTAGGCTACACCTTC
CASSIGYAVGYTF
>TRBJ1-1|NA|NA|15|TRBV6-2/TRBV6-3
TGTGCCAGCAGTTCCGCCCCCGACAGATGGACTGAAGCTTTCTTT
CASSSAPDRWTEAFF
>TRBJ2-3|TRBD1|NA|15|TRBV12-5
TGTGCTAGTGGTACGGGAACAGGGGCTGCAGATACGCAGTATTTT
CASGTGTGAADTQYF
>TRBJ1-2|NA|NA|14|TRBV12-5
TGTGCTAGTGGCCATGACACTGCTAACTATGGCTACACCTTC
CASGHDTANYGYTF